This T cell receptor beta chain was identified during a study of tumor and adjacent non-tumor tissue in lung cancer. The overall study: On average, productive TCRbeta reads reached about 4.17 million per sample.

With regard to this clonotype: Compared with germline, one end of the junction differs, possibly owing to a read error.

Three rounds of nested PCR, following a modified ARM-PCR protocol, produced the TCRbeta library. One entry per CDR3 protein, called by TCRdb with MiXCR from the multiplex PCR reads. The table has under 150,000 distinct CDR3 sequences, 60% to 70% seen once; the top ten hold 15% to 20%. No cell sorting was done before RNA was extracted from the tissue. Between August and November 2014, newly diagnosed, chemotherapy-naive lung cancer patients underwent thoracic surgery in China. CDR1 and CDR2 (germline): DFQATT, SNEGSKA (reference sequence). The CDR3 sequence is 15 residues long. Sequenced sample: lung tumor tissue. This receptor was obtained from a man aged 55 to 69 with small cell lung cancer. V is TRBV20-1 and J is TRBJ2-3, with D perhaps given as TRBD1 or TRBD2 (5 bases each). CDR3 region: CSAPQGERITDTRYF. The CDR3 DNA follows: TGCAGTGCGCCCCAAGGGGAGCGGATAACGGATACGCGGTATTTT.